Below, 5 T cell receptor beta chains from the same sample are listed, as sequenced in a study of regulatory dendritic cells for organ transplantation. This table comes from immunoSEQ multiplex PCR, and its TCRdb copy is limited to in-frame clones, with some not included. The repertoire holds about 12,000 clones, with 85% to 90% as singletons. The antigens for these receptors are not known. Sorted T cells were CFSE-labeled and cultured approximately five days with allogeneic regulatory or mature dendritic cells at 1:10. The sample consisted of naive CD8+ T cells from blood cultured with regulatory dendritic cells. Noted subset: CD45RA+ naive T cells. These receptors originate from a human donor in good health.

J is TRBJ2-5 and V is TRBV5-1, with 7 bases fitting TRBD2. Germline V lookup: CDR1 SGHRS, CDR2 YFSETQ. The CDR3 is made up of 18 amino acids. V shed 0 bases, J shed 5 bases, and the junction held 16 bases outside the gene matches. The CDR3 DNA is TGCGCCAGCAGCTTGGGACCGGGGGAGGGATCGGAAGGTGAGACCCAGTACTTC. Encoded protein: CASSLGPGEGSEGETQYF.

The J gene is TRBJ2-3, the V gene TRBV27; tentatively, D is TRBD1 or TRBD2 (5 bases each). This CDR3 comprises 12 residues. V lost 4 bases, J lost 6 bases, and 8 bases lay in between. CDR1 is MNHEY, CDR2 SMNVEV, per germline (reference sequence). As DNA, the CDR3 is TGTGCCAGCAGTTACGGGGCGGATACGCAGTATTTT. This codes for CASSYGADTQYF.

The CDR3: CAWSVLVGLTEAFF. The CDR3 nucleotides read TGTGCCTGGAGTGTACTCGTGGGCCTCACTGAAGCTTTCTTT. V gene TRBV30 combines with J gene TRBJ1-1; D is ambiguous. Germline CDR1 is GTSNPN and CDR2 is SVGIG (reference sequence). V was cut by 0 bases and J by 4 bases, with 12 bases left in between. The CDR3 contains 14 residues. Drawing the rest from reference TRBV30 and TRBJ1-1, the complete variable domain is SQTIHQWPATLVQPVGSPLSLECTVEGTSNPNLYWYRQAAGRGLQLLFYSVGIGQISSEVPQNLSASRPQDRQFILSSKKLLLSDSGFYLCAWSVLVGLTEAFFGQGTRLTVV.

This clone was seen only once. The CDR3 DNA is TGTGCCAGCCTAACCGTGGGGCATCAACCCGGCGGGGAGCTGTTTTTT. This encodes CASLTVGHQPGGELFF. The V call is TRBV2, the J call TRBJ2-2; D might be TRBD1 (5 bases). Germline V gene lookup returns CDR1 SNHLY and CDR2 FYNNEI. The CDR3 has 16 amino acids. V was cut by 8 bases and J by 7 bases, with 23 bases left in between.

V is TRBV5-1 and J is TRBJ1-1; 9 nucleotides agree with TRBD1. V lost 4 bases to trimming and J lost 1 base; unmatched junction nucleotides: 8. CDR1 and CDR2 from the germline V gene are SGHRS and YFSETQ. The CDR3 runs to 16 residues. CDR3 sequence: CASSQWTGDTNTEAFF. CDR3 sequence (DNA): TGCGCCAGCAGCCAGTGGACAGGGGACACGAACACTGAAGCTTTCTTT.